The table lists the clone carrying this T cell receptor (beta chain) with a count of one. The antigen remains unidentified. The sample comes from a study of cytomegalovirus exposure and HLA in healthy donors. PCR involved 60 Vbeta and 13 Jbeta primers. TCRdb keeps only in-frame clones here, not all; method: immunoSEQ multiplex PCR. Of 200,000 to 250,000 clones in the sample, 75% to 85% were seen once. The CDR3 sequence is 13 residues long. The germline V and J ends were trimmed by 7 bases and 1 base, with 10 bases remaining between them. Germline V gives CDR1 SNHLY, CDR2 FYNNEI. The study's findings and limits: With later analysis, a missense DCLRE1C variant became linked to TCR beta V- and J-gene trimming. Some TCR beta chains (around 160 of them) were listed as cytomegalovirus-associated. Reportedly, TCR beta sequences accurately predicted HLA-A and HLA-B alleles in most subjects.

Sequencing was carried out using PBMCs. The chain employs TRBV2 and TRBJ1-1, with TRBD1 as a possible D gene (5 bases). The TCR originated in a woman in her sixties in good health and CMV-seropositive. As DNA, the CDR3 is TGTGCCAGCATTCTACAGGAGAACACTGAAGCTTTCTTT. It codes for CASILQENTEAFF.